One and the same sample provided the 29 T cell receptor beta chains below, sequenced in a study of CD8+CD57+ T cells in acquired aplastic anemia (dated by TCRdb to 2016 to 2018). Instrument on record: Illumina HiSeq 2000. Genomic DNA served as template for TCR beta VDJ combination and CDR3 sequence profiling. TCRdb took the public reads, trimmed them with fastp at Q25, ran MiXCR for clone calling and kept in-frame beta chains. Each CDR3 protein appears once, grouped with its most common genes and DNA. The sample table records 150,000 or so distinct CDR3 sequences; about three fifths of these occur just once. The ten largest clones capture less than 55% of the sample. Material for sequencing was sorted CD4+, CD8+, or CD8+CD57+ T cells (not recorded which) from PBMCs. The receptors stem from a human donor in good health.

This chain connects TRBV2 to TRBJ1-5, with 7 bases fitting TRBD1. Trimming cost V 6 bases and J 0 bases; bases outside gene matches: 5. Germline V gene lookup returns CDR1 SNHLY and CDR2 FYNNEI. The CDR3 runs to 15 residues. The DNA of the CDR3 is TGTGCCAGCAGCCAACAGGGGCTTAGCAATCAGCCCCAGCATTTT. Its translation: CASSQQGLSNQPQHF.

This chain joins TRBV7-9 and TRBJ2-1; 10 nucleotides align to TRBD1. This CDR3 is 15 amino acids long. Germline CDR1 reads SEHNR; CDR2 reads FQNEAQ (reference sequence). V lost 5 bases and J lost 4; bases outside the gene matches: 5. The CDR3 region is CASSLGTGDYNEQFF. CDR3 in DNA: TGTGCCAGCAGCCTTGGGACAGGGGATTACAATGAGCAGTTCTTC.

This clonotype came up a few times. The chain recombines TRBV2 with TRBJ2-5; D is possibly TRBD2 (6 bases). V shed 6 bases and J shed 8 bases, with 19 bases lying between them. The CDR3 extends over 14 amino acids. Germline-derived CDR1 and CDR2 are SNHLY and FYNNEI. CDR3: CASSQIADQVTQYF. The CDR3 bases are TGTGCCAGCAGCCAAATAGCGGACCAAGTTACCCAGTACTTC.

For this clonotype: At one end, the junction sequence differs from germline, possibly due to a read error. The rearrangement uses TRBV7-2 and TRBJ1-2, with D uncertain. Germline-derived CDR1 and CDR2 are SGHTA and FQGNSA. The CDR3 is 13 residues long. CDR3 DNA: TGTGCCAGCATCTTATCCAAAGGGTATGGCTACACCTTC. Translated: CASILSKGYGYTF.

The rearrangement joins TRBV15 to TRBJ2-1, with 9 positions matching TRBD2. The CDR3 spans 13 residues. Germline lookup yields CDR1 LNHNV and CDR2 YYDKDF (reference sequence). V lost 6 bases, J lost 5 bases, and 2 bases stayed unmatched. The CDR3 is CATRASGNNEQFF. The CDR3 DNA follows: TGTGCCACCAGGGCTAGCGGGAACAATGAGCAGTTCTTC.

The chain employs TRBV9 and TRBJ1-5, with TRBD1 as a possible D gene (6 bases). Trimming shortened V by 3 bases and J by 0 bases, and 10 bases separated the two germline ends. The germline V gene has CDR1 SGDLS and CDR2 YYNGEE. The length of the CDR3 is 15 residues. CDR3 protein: CASSATGYSNQPQHF. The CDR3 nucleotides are TGTGCCAGCAGCGCGACAGGTTATAGCAATCAGCCCCAGCATTTT.

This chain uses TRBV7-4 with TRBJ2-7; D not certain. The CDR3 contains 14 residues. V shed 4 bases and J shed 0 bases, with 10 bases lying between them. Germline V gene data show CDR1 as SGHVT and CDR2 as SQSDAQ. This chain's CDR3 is CASSSRVDSYEQYF. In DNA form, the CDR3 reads TGTGCCAGCAGCTCACGGGTGGACTCCTACGAGCAGTACTTC.

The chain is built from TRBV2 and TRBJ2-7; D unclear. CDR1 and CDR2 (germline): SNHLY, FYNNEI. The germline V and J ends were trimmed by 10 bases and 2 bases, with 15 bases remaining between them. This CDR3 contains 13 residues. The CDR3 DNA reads TGTGCCACCACCGACCTCTTAACCTACGAGCAGTACTTC. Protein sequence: CATTDLLTYEQYF.

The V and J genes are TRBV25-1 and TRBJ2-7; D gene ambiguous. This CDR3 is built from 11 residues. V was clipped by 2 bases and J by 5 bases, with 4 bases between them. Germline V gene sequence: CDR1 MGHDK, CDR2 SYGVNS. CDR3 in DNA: TGTGCCAGCAGTGAAGCGGACGAGCAGTACTTC. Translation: CASSEADEQYF.

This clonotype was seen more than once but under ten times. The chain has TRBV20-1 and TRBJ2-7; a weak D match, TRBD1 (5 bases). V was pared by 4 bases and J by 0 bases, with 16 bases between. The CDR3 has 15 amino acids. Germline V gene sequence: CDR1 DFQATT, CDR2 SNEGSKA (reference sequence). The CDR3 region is CSAKAVFTGSYEQYF. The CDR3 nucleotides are TGCAGTGCTAAGGCTGTTTTTACAGGCTCCTACGAGCAGTACTTC.

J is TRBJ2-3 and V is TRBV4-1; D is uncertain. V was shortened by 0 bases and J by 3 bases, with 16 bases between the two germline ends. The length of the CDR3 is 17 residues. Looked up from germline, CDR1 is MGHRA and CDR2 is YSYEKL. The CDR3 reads CASSQDRNPYVTDTQYF. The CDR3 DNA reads TGCGCCAGCAGCCAAGATAGGAATCCTTATGTTACAGATACGCAGTATTTT.

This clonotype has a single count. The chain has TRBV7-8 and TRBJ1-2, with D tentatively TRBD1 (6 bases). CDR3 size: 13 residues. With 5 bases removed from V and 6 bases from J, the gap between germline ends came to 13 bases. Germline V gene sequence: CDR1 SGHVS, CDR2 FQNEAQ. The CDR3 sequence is CASSQNREDGYTF. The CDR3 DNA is TGTGCCAGCAGCCAGAACAGGGAGGATGGCTACACCTTC.

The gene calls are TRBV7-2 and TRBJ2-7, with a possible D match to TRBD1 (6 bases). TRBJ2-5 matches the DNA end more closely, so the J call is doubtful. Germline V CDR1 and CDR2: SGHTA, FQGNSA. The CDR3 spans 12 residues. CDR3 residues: CASGGQQETQYF. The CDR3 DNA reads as TGTGCCAGCGGAGGACAGCAAGAGACCCAGTACTTC.

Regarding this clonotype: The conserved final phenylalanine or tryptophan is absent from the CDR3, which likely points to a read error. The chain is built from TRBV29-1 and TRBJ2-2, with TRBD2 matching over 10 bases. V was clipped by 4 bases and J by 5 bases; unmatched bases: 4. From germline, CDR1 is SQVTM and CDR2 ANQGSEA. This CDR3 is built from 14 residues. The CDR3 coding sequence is TGCAGCGTTGTAATAGCGGGGGGTACCGGGGAGCTGTTTCTT. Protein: CSVVIAGGTGELFL.

The CDR3, as DNA: TGTGCCAGCAGTCTGGGTTTCTCTGGAAACACCATATATTTT. It is translated as CASSLGFSGNTIYF. This chain links TRBV2 with TRBJ1-3; D gene ambiguous. CDR3 size: 14 residues. Germline lookup yields CDR1 SNHLY and CDR2 FYNNEI. The V end was cut by 5 bases, the J end by 0 bases, with 8 bases between.

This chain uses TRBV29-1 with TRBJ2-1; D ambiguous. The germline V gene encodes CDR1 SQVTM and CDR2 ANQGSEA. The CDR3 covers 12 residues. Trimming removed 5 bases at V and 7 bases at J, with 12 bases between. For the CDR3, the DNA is TGCAGCGTTACAACGGACCGGAATGAGCAGTTCTTC. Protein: CSVTTDRNEQFF.

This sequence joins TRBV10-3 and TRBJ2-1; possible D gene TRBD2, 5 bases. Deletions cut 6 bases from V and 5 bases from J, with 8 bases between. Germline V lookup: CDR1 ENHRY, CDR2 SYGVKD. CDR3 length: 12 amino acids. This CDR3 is CAISGLDNEQFF. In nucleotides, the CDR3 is TGTGCCATCAGCGGACTCGACAATGAGCAGTTCTTC.

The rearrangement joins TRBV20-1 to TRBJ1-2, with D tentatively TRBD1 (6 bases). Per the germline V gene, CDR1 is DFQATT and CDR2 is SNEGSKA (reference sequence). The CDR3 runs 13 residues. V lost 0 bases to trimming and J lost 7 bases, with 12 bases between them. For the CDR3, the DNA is TGCAGTGCTAGAGAAGGGGGGTCTGGTGGCTACACCTTC. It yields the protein CSAREGGSGGYTF.

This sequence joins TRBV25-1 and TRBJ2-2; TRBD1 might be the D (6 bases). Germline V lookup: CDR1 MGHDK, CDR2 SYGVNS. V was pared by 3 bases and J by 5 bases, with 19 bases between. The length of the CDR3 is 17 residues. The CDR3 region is CASSDLYRDGGTGELFF. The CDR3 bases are TGTGCCAGCAGTGATCTTTACAGGGATGGTGGAACCGGGGAGCTGTTTTTT.

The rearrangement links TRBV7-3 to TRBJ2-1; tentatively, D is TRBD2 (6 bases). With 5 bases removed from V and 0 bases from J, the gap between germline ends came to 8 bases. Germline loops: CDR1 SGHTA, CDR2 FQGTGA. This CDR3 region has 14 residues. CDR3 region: CASSPDYSYNEQFF. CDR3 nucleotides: TGTGCCAGCAGCCCGGACTACTCCTACAATGAGCAGTTCTTC. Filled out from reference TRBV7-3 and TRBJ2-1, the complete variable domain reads GAGVSQTPSNKVTEKGKYVELRCDPISGHTALYWYRQSLGQGPEFLIYFQGTGAADDSGLPNDRFFAVRPEGSVSTLKIQRTERGDSAVYLCASSPDYSYNEQFFGPGTRLTVL.

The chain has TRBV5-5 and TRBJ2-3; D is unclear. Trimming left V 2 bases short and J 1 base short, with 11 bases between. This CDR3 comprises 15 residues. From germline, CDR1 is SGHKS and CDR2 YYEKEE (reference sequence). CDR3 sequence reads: CASSLVIGGTDTQYF. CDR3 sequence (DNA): TGTGCCAGCAGCTTAGTGATTGGGGGCACAGATACGCAGTATTTT.

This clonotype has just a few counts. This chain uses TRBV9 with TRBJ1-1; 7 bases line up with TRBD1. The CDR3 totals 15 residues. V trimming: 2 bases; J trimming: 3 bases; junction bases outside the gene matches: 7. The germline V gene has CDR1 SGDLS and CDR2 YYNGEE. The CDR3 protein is CASSVAQGRDTEAFF. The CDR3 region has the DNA TGTGCCAGCAGCGTGGCACAGGGGAGGGACACTGAAGCTTTCTTT.

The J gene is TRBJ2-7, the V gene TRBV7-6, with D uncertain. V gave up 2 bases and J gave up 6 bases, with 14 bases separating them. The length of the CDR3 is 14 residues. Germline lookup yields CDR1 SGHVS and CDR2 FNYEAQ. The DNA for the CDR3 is TGTGCCAGCAGCTTAACGTCCAGTGCAGGCGAGCAGTACTTC. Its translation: CASSLTSSAGEQYF.

The CDR3 sequence: CAITRDFSTDTQYF. The CDR3, as DNA: TGTGCCATCACACGGGACTTTAGCACAGATACGCAGTATTTT. The chain combines TRBV10-3 with TRBJ2-3; TRBD2 is a possible D gene (6 bases). From germline, CDR1 is ENHRY and CDR2 SYGVKD. CDR3 length: 14 amino acids. Trimming removed 7 bases from V and 0 bases from J, with 11 bases in between.

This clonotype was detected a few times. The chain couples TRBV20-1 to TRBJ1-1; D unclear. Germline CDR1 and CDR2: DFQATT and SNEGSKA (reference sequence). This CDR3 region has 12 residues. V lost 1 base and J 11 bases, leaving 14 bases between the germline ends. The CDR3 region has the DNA TGCAGTGCTAGAGGGGTCGGCTTAGGTGCTTTCTTT. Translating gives CSARGVGLGAFF.

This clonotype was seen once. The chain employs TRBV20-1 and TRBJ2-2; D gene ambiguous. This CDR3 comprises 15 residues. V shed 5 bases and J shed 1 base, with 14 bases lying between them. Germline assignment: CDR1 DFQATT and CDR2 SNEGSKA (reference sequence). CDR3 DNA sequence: TGCAGTGCTTCTTCGACAAGGCGGAACACCGGGGAGCTGTTTTTT. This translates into CSASSTRRNTGELFF.

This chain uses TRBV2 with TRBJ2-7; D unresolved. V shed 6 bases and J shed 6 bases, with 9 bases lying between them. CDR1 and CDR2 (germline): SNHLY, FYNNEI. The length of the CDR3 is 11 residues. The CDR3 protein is CASSPRSEQYF. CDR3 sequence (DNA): TGTGCCAGCAGCCCAAGGAGCGAGCAGTACTTC.

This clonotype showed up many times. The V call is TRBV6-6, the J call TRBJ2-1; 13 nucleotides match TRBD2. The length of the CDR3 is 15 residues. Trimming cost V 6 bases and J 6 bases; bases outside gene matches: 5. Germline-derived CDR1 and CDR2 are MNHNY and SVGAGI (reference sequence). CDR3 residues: CASRGGLAGLNEQFF. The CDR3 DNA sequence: TGTGCCAGCAGGGGGGGACTAGCGGGACTCAATGAGCAGTTCTTC.

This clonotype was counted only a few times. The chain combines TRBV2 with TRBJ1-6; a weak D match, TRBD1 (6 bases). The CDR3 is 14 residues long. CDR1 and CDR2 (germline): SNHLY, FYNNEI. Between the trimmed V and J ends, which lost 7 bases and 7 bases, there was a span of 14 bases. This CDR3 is CASIVQGINSPLHF. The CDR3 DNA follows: TGTGCCAGCATTGTACAGGGAATCAATTCACCCCTCCACTTT. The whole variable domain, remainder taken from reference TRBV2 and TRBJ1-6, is EPEVTQTPSHQVTQMGQEVILRCVPISNHLYFYWYRQILGQKVEFLVSFYNNEISEKSEIFDDQFSVERPDGSNFTLKIRSTKLEDSAMYFCASIVQGINSPLHFGNGTRLTVT.